These 11 T cell receptor beta chains were all obtained from the same sample, sequenced in a study of OX40 agonist ivuxolimab in advanced cancers. Produced via immunoSEQ multiplex PCR; TCRdb's table is partial and in-frame only. The sample consists of some 33,000 clones, 75% to 85% of them appearing once. Sequenced here: CD4+ or CD8+ T cells sorted from blood, sampled in a trial of the OX40 agonist ivuxolimab. The receptors derive from an adult with an advanced solid tumor such as melanoma, head and neck, liver or kidney cancer.

The gene calls are TRBV4-1 and TRBJ2-2; D possibly uses TRBD1 or TRBD2 (5 bases each). V was clipped by 4 bases and J by 7 bases, with 16 bases between them. Germline V gene sequence: CDR1 MGHRA, CDR2 YSYEKL. This CDR3 is 15 amino acids long. In DNA form, the CDR3 reads TGCGCCAGCAGCCCCGGGGCCAGTACCGACGGGGAGCTGTTTTTT. Translation: CASSPGASTDGELFF.

This chain uses TRBV5-5 with TRBJ2-3; 8 bases line up with TRBD2. The V gene's germline CDR1 is SGHKS and CDR2 YYEKEE (reference sequence). The CDR3 runs 15 residues. The V and J ends lost 7 bases and 4 bases, in that order; junction bases with no gene match: 11. CDR3 region: CASSQLAGRSDTQYF. The CDR3 DNA reads as TGTGCCAGCTCCCAATTAGCGGGGAGGTCAGATACGCAGTATTTT.

The chain uses TRBV19 and TRBJ2-2; D is perhaps TRBD2 (6 bases). Trimming cost V 0 bases and J 5 bases, with 7 bases left between them. The germline V gene has CDR1 LNHDA and CDR2 SQIVND (reference sequence). The length of the CDR3 is 14 residues. For the CDR3, the DNA is TGTGCCAGTAGTATAGACGGAGGGACCGGGGAGCTGTTTTTT. Its protein is CASSIDGGTGELFF. Filled out from reference TRBV19 and TRBJ2-2, the complete variable domain reads DGGITQSPKYLFRKEGQNVTLSCEQNLNHDAMYWYRQDPGQGLRLIYYSQIVNDFQKGDIAEGYSVSREKKESFPLTVTSAQKNPTAFYLCASSIDGGTGELFFGEGSRLTVL.

The chain recombines TRBV5-1 with TRBJ2-5; the D gene is possibly TRBD2 (5 bases). The ends were cut back, 0 bases at V and 5 bases at J, with 8 bases in the middle. The length of the CDR3 is 13 residues. In germline, CDR1 is SGHRS, CDR2 YFSETQ. CDR3 residues: CASSLAGSETQYF. The DNA of the CDR3 is TGCGCCAGCAGCTTGGCGGGGAGTGAGACCCAGTACTTC.

J is TRBJ2-6 and V is TRBV5-1; 10 nucleotides match TRBD1. J lost 1 base, V lost 4 bases, and 11 bases had no gene match. CDR3 length: 19 amino acids. The V gene's germline CDR1 is SGHRS and CDR2 YFSETQ. CDR3 in DNA: TGCGCCAGCAGCCCCACCTTCGGGACAGGGGCTTCTGGGGCCAACGTCCTGACTTTC. Translating gives CASSPTFGTGASGANVLTF. The entire variable domain, with the rest obtained from reference TRBV5-1 and TRBJ2-6, is as follows: KAGVTQTPRYLIKTRGQQVTLSCSPISGHRSVSWYQQTPGQGLQFLFEYFSETQRNKGNFPGRFSGRQFSNSRSEMNVSTLELGDSALYLCASSPTFGTGASGANVLTFGAGSRLTVL.

This clone occurred a few times. The gene calls are TRBV28 and TRBJ1-2; 7 bases fit TRBD1. The CDR3 spans 11 residues. Germline-derived CDR1 and CDR2 are MDHEN and SYDVKM. Trimming cost V 2 bases and J 14 bases; bases outside gene matches: 5. CDR3: CASSLGQENTF. CDR3 DNA: TGTGCCAGCAGTTTAGGACAGGAGAATACCTTC.

The count of this clone is one. The CDR3 region is CASSFAQGGGGYTF. The CDR3 DNA reads TGTGCCAGCAGCTTTGCACAGGGAGGGGGTGGCTACACCTTC. The rearrangement uses TRBV11-2 and TRBJ1-2, with TRBD1 as a possible D gene (6 bases). V was clipped by 3 bases and J by 7 bases, with 15 bases between them. The CDR3 runs 14 residues. Germline V CDR1 and CDR2: SGHAT, FQNNGV.

The genes are TRBV28 and TRBJ2-1, with 8 bases that match TRBD2. The CDR3 length is 15 residues. The germline V gene encodes CDR1 MDHEN and CDR2 SYDVKM. With 5 bases clipped from V and 4 bases from J, the junction kept 7 bases outside the gene matches. The CDR3 loop is CASSESGRGYNEQFF. CDR3 DNA: TGTGCCAGCAGTGAAAGCGGGAGAGGGTACAATGAGCAGTTCTTC.

V gene TRBV10-3 combines with J gene TRBJ1-3; D call uncertain. Trimming cost V 0 bases and J 4 bases, with 4 bases left between them. The germline V gene has CDR1 ENHRY and CDR2 SYGVKD. The CDR3 contains 13 residues. This CDR3 reads CAISESRGNTIYF. CDR3 nucleotide sequence: TGTGCCATCAGTGAGTCCCGGGGAAACACCATATATTTT.

The V and J genes are TRBV10-2 and TRBJ2-7, with a weak D call TRBD2 (5 bases). The CDR3 totals 13 residues. Trimming took off 6 bases at V and 3 bases at J, with 12 bases between the two ends. Germline values: CDR1 WSHSY, CDR2 SAAADI. The CDR3 bases are TGCGCCAGCAGCCTGGACTTATTCTACGAGCAGTACTTC. This codes for CASSLDLFYEQYF.

This chain connects TRBV5-4 to TRBJ1-1; 7 bases are shared with TRBD1. Germline CDR1 is SGHNT and CDR2 is YYREEE (reference sequence). J was trimmed by 4 bases and V by 4 bases; bases with no gene match: 4. This CDR3 region has 13 residues. The CDR3 is CASSQNRGTEAFF. The CDR3 bases are TGTGCCAGCAGCCAAAACAGGGGCACTGAAGCTTTCTTT.